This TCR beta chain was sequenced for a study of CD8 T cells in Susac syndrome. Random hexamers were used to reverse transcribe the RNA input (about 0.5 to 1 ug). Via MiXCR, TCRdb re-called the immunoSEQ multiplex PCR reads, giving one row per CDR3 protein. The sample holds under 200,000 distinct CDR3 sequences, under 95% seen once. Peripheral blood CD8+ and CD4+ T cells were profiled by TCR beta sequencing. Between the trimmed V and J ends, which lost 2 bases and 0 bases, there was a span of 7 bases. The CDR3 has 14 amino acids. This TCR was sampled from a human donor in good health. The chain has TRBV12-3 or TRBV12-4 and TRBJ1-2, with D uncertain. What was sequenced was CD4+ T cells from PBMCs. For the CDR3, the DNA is TGTGCCAGCAGTTTATCCGCATCTAACTATGGCTACACCTTC. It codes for CASSLSASNYGYTF.